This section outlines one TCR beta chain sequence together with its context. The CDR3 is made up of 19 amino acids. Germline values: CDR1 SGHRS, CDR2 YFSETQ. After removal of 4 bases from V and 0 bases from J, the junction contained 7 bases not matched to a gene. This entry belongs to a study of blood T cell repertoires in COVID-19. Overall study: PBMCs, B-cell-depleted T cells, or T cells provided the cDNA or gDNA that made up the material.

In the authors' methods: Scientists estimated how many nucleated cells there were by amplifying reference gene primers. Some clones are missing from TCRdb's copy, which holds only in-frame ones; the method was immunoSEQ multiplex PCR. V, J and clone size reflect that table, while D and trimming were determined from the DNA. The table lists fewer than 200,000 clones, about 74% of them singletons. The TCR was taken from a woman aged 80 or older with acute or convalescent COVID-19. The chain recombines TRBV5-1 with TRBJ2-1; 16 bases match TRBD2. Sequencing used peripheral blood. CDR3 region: CASSIPGLAGGSSYNEQFF. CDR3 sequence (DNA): TGCGCCAGCAGCATACCGGGACTAGCGGGAGGGAGCTCCTACAATGAGCAGTTCTTC.